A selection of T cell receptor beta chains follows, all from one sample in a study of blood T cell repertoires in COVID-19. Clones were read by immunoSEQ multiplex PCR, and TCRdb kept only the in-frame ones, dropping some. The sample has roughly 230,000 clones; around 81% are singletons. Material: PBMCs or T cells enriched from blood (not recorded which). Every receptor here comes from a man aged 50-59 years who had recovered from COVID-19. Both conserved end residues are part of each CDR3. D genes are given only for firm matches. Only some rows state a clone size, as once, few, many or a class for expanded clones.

CDR3aa: CASRDYGTDGYTF
CDR3nt: TGTGCCAGCAGGGATTACGGGACAGATGGCTACACCTTC
v_gene: TRBV6-5
d_gene: TRBD1
abundance: .
j_gene: TRBJ1-2

CDR3aa: CATSEATGLLQETQYF
CDR3nt: TGTGCCACCAGTGAGGCTACAGGGCTTCTACAAGAGACCCAGTACTTC
v_gene: TRBV24-1
d_gene: .
abundance: .
j_gene: TRBJ2-5

CDR3aa: CASSPDRGSSPLHF
CDR3nt: TGTGCCAGCAGTCCGGACAGGGGTTCTTCACCCCTCCACTTT
v_gene: TRBV27
d_gene: TRBD1
abundance: .
j_gene: TRBJ1-6

CDR3aa: CASSSGTGRYNEQFF
CDR3nt: TGTGCCAGCAGTTCCGGGACAGGGCGATACAATGAGCAGTTCTTC
v_gene: TRBV5-5
d_gene: TRBD1
abundance: .
j_gene: TRBJ2-1

CDR3aa: CASSQAREPGNTIYF
CDR3nt: TGTGCCAGCAGCCAGGCACGGGAGCCTGGAAACACCATATATTTT
v_gene: TRBV3-1/TRBV3-2
d_gene: .
abundance: .
j_gene: TRBJ1-3

CDR3aa: CASSQVTGSANTIYF
CDR3nt: TGTGCCAGCAGCCAAGTTACAGGGTCCGCAAACACCATATATTTT
v_gene: TRBV3-1/TRBV3-2
d_gene: .
abundance: .
j_gene: TRBJ1-3

CDR3aa: CASSRLGASGGSEQFF
CDR3nt: TGTGCCAGCAGCCGATTGGGGGCTAGCGGGGGTTCGGAGCAGTTCTTC
v_gene: TRBV3-1/TRBV3-2
d_gene: TRBD2
abundance: .
j_gene: TRBJ2-1

CDR3aa: CASSAGWGIGNTIYF
CDR3nt: TGTGCCAGCAGCGCCGGATGGGGCATTGGAAACACCATATATTTT
v_gene: TRBV9
d_gene: .
abundance: once
j_gene: TRBJ1-3

CDR3aa: CATAPWQLDEQYF
CDR3nt: TGTGCCACCGCCCCCTGGCAGTTGGACGAGCAGTACTTC
v_gene: TRBV27
d_gene: .
abundance: .
j_gene: TRBJ2-7

CDR3aa: CASSFRPGGFLGGELFF
CDR3nt: TGTGCCAGCAGCTTTAGGCCGGGGGGTTTTCTTGGCGGGGAGCTGTTTTTT
v_gene: TRBV7-2
d_gene: TRBD2
abundance: .
j_gene: TRBJ2-2

CDR3aa: CASSLGTGHYNEQFF
CDR3nt: TGTGCCAGTAGTCTCGGGACAGGGCACTACAATGAGCAGTTCTTC
v_gene: TRBV19
d_gene: TRBD1
abundance: .
j_gene: TRBJ2-1

CDR3aa: CASSQASGLYNEQFF
CDR3nt: TGTGCCAGCAGCCAGGCTAGCGGACTCTACAATGAGCAGTTCTTC
v_gene: TRBV3-1/TRBV3-2
d_gene: TRBD2
abundance: .
j_gene: TRBJ2-1

CDR3aa: CASSPGLAGGRDTQYF
CDR3nt: TGTGCCAGCAGCCCCGGACTAGCGGGAGGTCGGGATACGCAGTATTTT
v_gene: TRBV5-5
d_gene: TRBD2
abundance: .
j_gene: TRBJ2-3

CDR3aa: CASSQDLGLPGQDIQYF
CDR3nt: TGCGCCAGCAGCCAAGACCTCGGACTCCCGGGCCAGGACATTCAGTACTTC
v_gene: TRBV4-3
d_gene: .
abundance: .
j_gene: TRBJ2-4

CDR3aa: CASSLVGGVNTEAFF
CDR3nt: TGTGCCAGCAGCTTAGTCGGAGGGGTGAACACTGAAGCTTTCTTT
v_gene: TRBV11-2
d_gene: .
abundance: .
j_gene: TRBJ1-1

CDR3aa: CAISPIAGQYF
CDR3nt: TGTGCCATCTCCCCTATAGCGGGGCAGTATTTT
v_gene: TRBV10-3
d_gene: TRBD2
abundance: once
j_gene: TRBJ2-3

CDR3aa: CASRGPKGPPGEQYF
CDR3nt: TGCGCCAGCCGCGGTCCAAAGGGGCCCCCGGGCGAGCAGTACTTC
v_gene: TRBV23-1
d_gene: .
abundance: few
j_gene: TRBJ2-7

CDR3aa: CASRERSGQGGKDEQYF
CDR3nt: TGTGCCAGCAGGGAACGATCGGGACAGGGGGGTAAAGACGAGCAGTACTTC
v_gene: TRBV27
d_gene: TRBD1
abundance: few
j_gene: TRBJ2-7

CDR3aa: CASSHSGTEPTLNTEAFF
CDR3nt: TGTGCCAGCAGTCACTCCGGGACAGAGCCCACGTTGAACACTGAAGCTTTCTTT
v_gene: TRBV6-2/TRBV6-3
d_gene: TRBD1
abundance: .
j_gene: TRBJ1-1

CDR3aa: CASSQDRGRLDEQYF
CDR3nt: TGTGCCAGCAGCCAAGATAGGGGGCGTTTAGACGAGCAGTACTTC
v_gene: TRBV3-1/TRBV3-2
d_gene: TRBD1
abundance: .
j_gene: TRBJ2-7

CDR3aa: CASSLSSGPSTDTQYF
CDR3nt: TGTGCCAGCAGCTTAAGTAGCGGCCCTAGCACAGATACGCAGTATTTT
v_gene: TRBV7-3
d_gene: .
abundance: .
j_gene: TRBJ2-3

CDR3aa: CASSTQGSNQPQHF
CDR3nt: TGTGCCAGCTCAACTCAGGGTAGCAATCAGCCCCAGCATTTT
v_gene: TRBV18
d_gene: .
abundance: .
j_gene: TRBJ1-5

CDR3aa: CASSRGGEGPHQPQHF
CDR3nt: TGTGCCAGCAGCCGAGGGGGCGAAGGCCCTCATCAGCCCCAGCATTTT
v_gene: TRBV11-2
d_gene: TRBD1
abundance: .
j_gene: TRBJ1-5

CDR3aa: CASSTTGGGTEAFF
CDR3nt: TGCGCCAGCAGCACTACAGGCGGTGGCACTGAAGCTTTCTTT
v_gene: TRBV5-1
d_gene: .
abundance: .
j_gene: TRBJ1-1